This TCR beta chain was identified in a study of blood T cells in healthy people across ages. Then a second PCR, running about 6 to 11 cycles, was carried out with a sample-barcoded 5' primer and a J-beta primer mix. In TCRdb, the 5' RACE reads were re-called with MiXCR into one record per CDR3 protein. Altogether more than 900,000 distinct CDR3 sequences are present, 25% to 35% being singletons, with the ten largest covering more than 8.5%. The germline gives CDR1 DFQATT, CDR2 SNEGSKA (reference sequence). Trimming took 1 base from V and 1 from J, leaving 9 bases between them. The CDR3 loop spans 14 amino acids. The same data also contributed to another study, on T cells of mothers and their children.

The chain carries TRBV20-1 and TRBJ2-3; D may match TRBD1 or TRBD2 (5 bases each). This receptor was taken from a middle-aged woman in good health. The sequenced sample consisted of blood. CDR3 bases: TGCAGTGCTAGAGTGGGACGGGGCACAGATACGCAGTATTTT. This encodes CSARVGRGTDTQYF.